What follows are 13 T cell receptor beta chains derived from one specimen sequenced in a study of blood T cell repertoires in COVID-19. TCRdb's table, derived via immunoSEQ multiplex PCR, lists solely in-frame clones and lacks some. The sample holds over 65,000 clones, about 93% seen once. The sequenced material came from peripheral blood. The receptor source for this set is a human donor in a cohort sampled during active COVID-19.

The chain carries TRBV5-1 and TRBJ1-2, with TRBD1 as a possible D gene (5 bases). Deletions cut 0 bases from V and 7 bases from J, with 10 bases between. There are 13 residues in the CDR3. CDR1 is SGHRS and CDR2 is YFSETQ in the germline V gene. The CDR3 DNA follows: TGCGCCAGCAGCTTGGGTGCAGGGCTTGGCTACACCTTC. Its protein product is CASSLGAGLGYTF.

The chain has TRBV3-1 (or the pseudogene TRBV3-2) and TRBJ2-5; 7 bases are a match to TRBD2. This CDR3 comprises 14 residues. The junction had 9 bases not matched to a gene; V was cut back by 6 bases and J by 5 bases. Germline V CDR1 and CDR2: LGHDT, YNNKEL (reference sequence). CDR3 DNA: TGTGCCAGCAGTTACCGGGACTACCTGGAGACCCAGTACTTC. Its protein is CASSYRDYLETQYF.

J is TRBJ1-6 and V is TRBV30, with D possibly being TRBD1 (6 bases). CDR1 is GTSNPN, CDR2 SVGIG, per germline (reference sequence). V was trimmed by 2 bases and J by 7 bases, leaving 15 bases between them. The CDR3 totals 15 residues. DNA for the CDR3: TGTGCCTGGAGTCCCTGGAGGACAGTAAATTCACCCCTCCACTTT. Translation: CAWSPWRTVNSPLHF.

The chain links TRBV6-4 to TRBJ1-2; tentatively, D is TRBD1 (6 bases). The V end lost 3 bases, the J end lost 6 bases, and 17 bases lay between the germline ends. This CDR3 has 15 amino acids. Germline values: CDR1 MRHNA, CDR2 SNTAGT. The DNA for the CDR3 is TGTGCCAGCAGTGAGGGAACAGGGTCGAAAGATGGCTACACCTTC. It translates to CASSEGTGSKDGYTF.

This clone showed up just a few times. V is TRBV11-2 and J is TRBJ2-7, with 9 nucleotides matching TRBD2. In germline, CDR1 is SGHAT, CDR2 FQNNGV. The trim removed 0 bases at V and 5 bases at J, leaving 8 bases unmatched. The CDR3 runs 16 residues. The CDR3, as DNA: TGTGCCAGCAGCTTAGATCGCGTAGCGGGGGCGAACGAGCAGTACTTC. It translates to CASSLDRVAGANEQYF.

The chain carries TRBV20-1 and TRBJ2-5, with a weak D call TRBD2 (6 bases). The CDR3 is 13 residues long. Germline V CDR1 and CDR2: DFQATT, SNEGSKA (reference sequence). The ends were cut back, 3 bases at V and 9 bases at J, with 17 bases in the middle. The CDR3 loop reads CSASGLGPGAQYF. The CDR3 coding sequence is TGCAGTGCTAGTGGACTTGGACCGGGGGCCCAGTACTTC.

This chain connects TRBV14 to TRBJ1-1, with TRBD1 identical over 7 bases. The CDR3 length is 16 residues. Germline V CDR1 and CDR2: SGHDN, FVKESK. The junction had 14 bases not matched to a gene; V was cut back by 7 bases and J by 3 bases. CDR3 sequence: CASNENLGQSHTEAFF. The CDR3 nucleotides read TGTGCCAGCAACGAAAACTTGGGACAGTCCCACACTGAAGCTTTCTTT.

The V gene is TRBV4-3, the J gene TRBJ2-2; the D is unclear. Trimming took 3 bases from V and 1 from J, leaving 6 bases between them. Germline V gene lookup returns CDR1 LGHNA and CDR2 YSLEER. The CDR3 totals 14 residues. The CDR3: CASSHEQNTGELFF. In DNA, the CDR3 is TGCGCCAGCAGCCACGAACAGAACACCGGGGAGCTGTTTTTT.

This rearrangement joins TRBV4-1 to TRBJ2-3; 7 bases are shared with TRBD2. V was clipped by 0 bases and J by 1 base; unmatched bases: 4. The germline CDR1 and CDR2 sequences are MGHRA and YSYEKL. The length of the CDR3 is 16 residues. The CDR3 DNA reads as TGCGCCAGCAGCCAAGACGCGGGGGATGGCACAGATACGCAGTATTTT. Its translation is CASSQDAGDGTDTQYF.

DNA of the CDR3: TGTGCCAGCAGTTTAATAATGAACACTGAAGCTTTCTTT. Protein sequence: CASSLIMNTEAFF. The rearrangement uses TRBV12-3 or TRBV12-4 and TRBJ1-1, with D hard to call. The CDR3 loop spans 13 amino acids. The V gene lost 2 bases and the J gene lost 0 bases, with 4 bases spanning the gap.

The chain uses TRBV2 and TRBJ2-2; 12 positions match TRBD2. The germline CDR1 and CDR2 sequences are SNHLY and FYNNEI. Unmatched junction bases numbered 7, after V lost 6 bases and J lost 2 bases. The CDR3 sequence is 17 residues long. CDR3 sequence: CASSLGLAGQNTGELFF. CDR3 nucleotide sequence: TGTGCCAGCAGCCTTGGACTAGCGGGGCAAAACACCGGGGAGCTGTTTTTT.

The chain is built from TRBV28 and TRBJ2-5; D remains unclear. Between the trimmed V and J ends, which lost 5 bases and 2 bases, there was a span of 15 bases. The CDR3 is made up of 15 amino acids. The germline V gene encodes CDR1 MDHEN and CDR2 SYDVKM. The CDR3 DNA reads TGTGCCAGCAGTCCTTCGGGTCTTGGGCAAGAGACCCAGTACTTC. Its translation: CASSPSGLGQETQYF. The variable domain in full, completed from reference TRBV28 and TRBJ2-5, reads DVKVTQSSRYLVKRTGEKVFLECVQDMDHENMFWYRQDPGLGLRLIYFSYDVKMKEKGDIPEGYSVSREKKERFSLILESASTNQTSMYLCASSPSGLGQETQYFGPGTRLLVL.

This clone has more than one count but fewer than ten. The chain couples TRBV28 to TRBJ1-2; D gene ambiguous. Germline lookup yields CDR1 MDHEN and CDR2 SYDVKM. V was cut by 2 bases and J by 8 bases, with 9 bases left in between. The CDR3 has 12 residues. CDR3 amino acids: CASSLETRGYTF. The CDR3 coding sequence is TGTGCCAGCAGTTTAGAGACTCGGGGCTACACCTTC.